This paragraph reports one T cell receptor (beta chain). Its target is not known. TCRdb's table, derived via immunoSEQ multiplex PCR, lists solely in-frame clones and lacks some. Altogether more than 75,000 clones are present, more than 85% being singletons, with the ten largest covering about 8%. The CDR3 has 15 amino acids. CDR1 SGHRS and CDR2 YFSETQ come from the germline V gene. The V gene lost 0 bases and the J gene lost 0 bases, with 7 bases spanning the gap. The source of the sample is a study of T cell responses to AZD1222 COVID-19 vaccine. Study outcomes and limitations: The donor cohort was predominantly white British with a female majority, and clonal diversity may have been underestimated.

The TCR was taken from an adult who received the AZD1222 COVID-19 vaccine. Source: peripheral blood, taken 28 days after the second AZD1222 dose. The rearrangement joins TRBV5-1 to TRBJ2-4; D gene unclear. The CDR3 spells CASSLGQTAKNIQYF. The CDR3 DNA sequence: TGCGCCAGCAGCTTGGGACAAACAGCCAAAAACATTCAGTACTTC.